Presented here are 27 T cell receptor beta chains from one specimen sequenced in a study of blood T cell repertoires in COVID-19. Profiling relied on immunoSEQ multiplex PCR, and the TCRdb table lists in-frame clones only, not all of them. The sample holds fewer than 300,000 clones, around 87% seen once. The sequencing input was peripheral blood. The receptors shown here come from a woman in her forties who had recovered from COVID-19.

CDR3 loop: CASSPSGRDYEQYF. In nucleotides, the CDR3 is TGTGCCAGCAGCCCATCCGGACGGGACTACGAGCAGTACTTC. The chain carries TRBV5-4 and TRBJ2-7; D is perhaps TRBD2 (5 bases). The CDR3 sequence is 14 residues long. The germline gives CDR1 SGHNT, CDR2 YYREEE (reference sequence). The V end was cut by 4 bases, the J end by 3 bases, with 14 bases between.

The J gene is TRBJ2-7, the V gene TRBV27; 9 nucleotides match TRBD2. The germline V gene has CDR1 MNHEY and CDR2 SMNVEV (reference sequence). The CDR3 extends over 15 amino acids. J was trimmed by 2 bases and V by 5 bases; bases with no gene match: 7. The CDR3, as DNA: TGTGCCAGCAGTCCCTCTAGCGGGGTGACCTACGAGCAGTACTTC. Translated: CASSPSSGVTYEQYF.

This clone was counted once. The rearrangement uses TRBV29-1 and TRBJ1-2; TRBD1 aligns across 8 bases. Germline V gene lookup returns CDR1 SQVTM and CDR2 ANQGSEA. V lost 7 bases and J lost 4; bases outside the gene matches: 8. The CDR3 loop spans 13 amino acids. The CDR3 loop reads CSASTGAPYGYTF. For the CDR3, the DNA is TGCAGCGCCTCGACAGGGGCCCCCTATGGCTACACCTTC. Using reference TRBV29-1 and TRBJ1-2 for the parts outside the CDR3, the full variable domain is SAVISQKPSRDICQRGTSLTIQCQVDSQVTMMFWYRQQPGQSLTLIATANQGSEATYESGFVIDKFPISRPNLTFSTLTVSNMSPEDSSIYLCSASTGAPYGYTFGSGTRLTVV.

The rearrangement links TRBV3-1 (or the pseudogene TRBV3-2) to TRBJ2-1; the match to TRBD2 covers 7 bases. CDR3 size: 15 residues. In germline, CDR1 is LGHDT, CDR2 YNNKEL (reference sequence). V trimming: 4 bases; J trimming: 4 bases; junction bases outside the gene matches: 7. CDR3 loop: CASSPAGPLYNEQFF. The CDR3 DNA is TGTGCCAGCAGCCCAGCGGGACCTCTTTACAATGAGCAGTTCTTC.

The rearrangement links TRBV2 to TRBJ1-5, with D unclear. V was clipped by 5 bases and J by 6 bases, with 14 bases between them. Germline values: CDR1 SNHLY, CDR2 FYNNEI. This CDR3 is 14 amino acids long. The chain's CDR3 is CASSPLGPGQPQHF. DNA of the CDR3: TGTGCCAGCAGTCCTTTGGGTCCGGGTCAGCCCCAGCATTTT.

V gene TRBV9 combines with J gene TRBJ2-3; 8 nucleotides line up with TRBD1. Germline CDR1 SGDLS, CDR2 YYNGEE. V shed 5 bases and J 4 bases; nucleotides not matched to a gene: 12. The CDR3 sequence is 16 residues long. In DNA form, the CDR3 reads TGTGCCAGCAGTGCTCTCCGGACAGGGATTGCAGATACGCAGTATTTT. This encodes CASSALRTGIADTQYF.

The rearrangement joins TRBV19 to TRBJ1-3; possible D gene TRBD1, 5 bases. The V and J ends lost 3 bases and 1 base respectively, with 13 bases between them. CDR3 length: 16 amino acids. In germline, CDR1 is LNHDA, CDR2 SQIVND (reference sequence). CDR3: CASSMVQGRSGNTIYF. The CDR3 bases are TGTGCCAGTAGTATGGTCCAGGGTCGTTCTGGAAACACCATATATTTT.

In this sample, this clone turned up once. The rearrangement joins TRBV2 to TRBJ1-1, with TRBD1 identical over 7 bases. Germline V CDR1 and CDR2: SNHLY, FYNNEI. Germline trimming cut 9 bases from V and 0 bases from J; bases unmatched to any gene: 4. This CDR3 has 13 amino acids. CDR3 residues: CARQRGLNTEAFF. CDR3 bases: TGTGCCAGGCAAAGGGGGCTGAACACTGAAGCTTTCTTT.

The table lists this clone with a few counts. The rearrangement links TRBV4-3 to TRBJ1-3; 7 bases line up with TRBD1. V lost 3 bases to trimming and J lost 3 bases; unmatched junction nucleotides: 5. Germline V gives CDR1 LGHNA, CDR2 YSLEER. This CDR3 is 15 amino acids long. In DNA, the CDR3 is TGCGCCAGCAGCCACGACAGGGCGTATGGAAACACCATATATTTT. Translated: CASSHDRAYGNTIYF.

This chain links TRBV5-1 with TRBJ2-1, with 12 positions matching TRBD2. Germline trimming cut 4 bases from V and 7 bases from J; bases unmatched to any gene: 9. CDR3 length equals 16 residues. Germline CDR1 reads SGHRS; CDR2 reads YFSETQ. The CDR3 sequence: CASSPLTSGGSNEQFF. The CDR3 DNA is TGCGCCAGCAGCCCCCTTACTAGCGGGGGGTCTAATGAGCAGTTCTTC.

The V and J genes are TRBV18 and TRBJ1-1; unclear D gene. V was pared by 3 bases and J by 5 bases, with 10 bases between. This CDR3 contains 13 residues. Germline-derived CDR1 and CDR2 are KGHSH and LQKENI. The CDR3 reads CASSPTRETEAFF. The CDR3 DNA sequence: TGTGCCAGCTCACCCACGAGGGAGACTGAAGCTTTCTTT.

The CDR3 sequence is CASRPNSYGYTF. The CDR3 bases are TGTGCCAGCAGGCCAAACAGTTATGGCTACACCTTC. This chain connects TRBV2 to TRBJ1-2; D is undetermined. CDR1 is SNHLY and CDR2 is FYNNEI in the germline V gene. This CDR3 is built from 12 residues. V shed 6 bases and J shed 5 bases, with 10 bases lying between them.

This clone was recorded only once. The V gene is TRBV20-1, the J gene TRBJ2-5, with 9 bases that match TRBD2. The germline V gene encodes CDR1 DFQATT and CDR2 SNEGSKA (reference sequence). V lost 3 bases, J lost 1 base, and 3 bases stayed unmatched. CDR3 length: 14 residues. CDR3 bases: TGCAGTGCTAGTAAGCGGGGGGCCCAAGAGACCCAGTACTTC. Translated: CSASKRGAQETQYF.

The CDR3 loop is CASSLRWGHDYNEQFF. The CDR3 region has the DNA TGTGCCAGCAGCTTGCGGTGGGGACACGACTACAATGAGCAGTTCTTC. This chain uses TRBV5-5 with TRBJ2-1; D possibly corresponds to TRBD1 (6 bases). The CDR3 totals 16 residues. Trimming pared 1 base from V and 3 bases from J, leaving 14 bases between. Per germline, CDR1 SGHKS and CDR2 YYEKEE (reference sequence). The whole variable domain, remainder taken from reference TRBV5-5 and TRBJ2-1, is DAGVTQSPTHLIKTRGQQVTLRCSPISGHKSVSWYQQVLGQGPQFIFQYYEKEERGRGNFPDRFSARQFPNYSSELNVNALLLGDSALYLCASSLRWGHDYNEQFFGPGTRLTVL.

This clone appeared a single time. The CDR3 DNA reads TGTGCCTGGAGTTGGGACGCCGGGGGAGAGACCCAGTACTTC. Its translation: CAWSWDAGGETQYF. This sequence joins TRBV30 and TRBJ2-5; perhaps TRBD2 as D (6 bases). Germline CDR1 is GTSNPN and CDR2 is SVGIG (reference sequence). With 2 bases removed from V and 4 bases from J, the gap between germline ends came to 14 bases. The CDR3 totals 14 residues.

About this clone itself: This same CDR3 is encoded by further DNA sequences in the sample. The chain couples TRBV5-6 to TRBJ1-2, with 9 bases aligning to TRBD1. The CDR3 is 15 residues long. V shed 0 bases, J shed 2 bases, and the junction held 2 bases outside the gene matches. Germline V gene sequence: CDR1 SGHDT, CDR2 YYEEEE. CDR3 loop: CASSLGTGANYGYTF. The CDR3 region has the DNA TGTGCCAGCAGCTTGGGGACAGGGGCGAACTATGGCTACACCTTC.

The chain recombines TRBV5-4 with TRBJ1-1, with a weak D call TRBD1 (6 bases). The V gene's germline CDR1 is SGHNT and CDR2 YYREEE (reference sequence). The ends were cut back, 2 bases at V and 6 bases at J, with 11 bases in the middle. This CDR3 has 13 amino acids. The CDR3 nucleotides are TGTGCCAGCAGCTTTGCTCGACAGGCTGAAGCTTTCTTT. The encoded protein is CASSFARQAEAFF. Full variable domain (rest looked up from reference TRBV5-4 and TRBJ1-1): ETGVTQSPTHLIKTRGQQVTLRCSSQSGHNTVSWYQQALGQGPQFIFQYYREEENGRGNFPPRFSGLQFPNYSSELNVNALELDDSALYLCASSFARQAEAFFGQGTRLTVV.

CDR3 sequence: CAISERGGSGETQYF. The DNA for the CDR3 is TGTGCCATCAGTGAACGGGGGGGGAGTGGAGAGACCCAGTACTTC. This chain links TRBV10-3 with TRBJ2-5; 8 nucleotides align to TRBD2. CDR3 length: 15 residues. The V gene's germline CDR1 is ENHRY and CDR2 SYGVKD. V was pared by 3 bases and J by 4 bases, with 7 bases of the junction left unmatched.

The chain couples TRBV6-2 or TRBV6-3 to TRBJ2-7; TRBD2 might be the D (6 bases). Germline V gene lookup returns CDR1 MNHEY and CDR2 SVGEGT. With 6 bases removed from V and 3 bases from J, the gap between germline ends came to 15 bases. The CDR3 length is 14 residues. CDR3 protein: CASRYPGTFYEQYF. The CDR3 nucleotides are TGTGCCAGCAGGTACCCCGGGACTTTCTACGAGCAGTACTTC.

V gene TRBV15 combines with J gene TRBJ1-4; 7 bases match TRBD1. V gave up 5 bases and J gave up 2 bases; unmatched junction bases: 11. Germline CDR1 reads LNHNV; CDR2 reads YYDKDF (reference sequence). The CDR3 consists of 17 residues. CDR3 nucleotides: TGTGCCACCAGCGTATCCAGGACAGGTCCCACTAATGAAAAACTGTTTTTT. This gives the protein CATSVSRTGPTNEKLFF.

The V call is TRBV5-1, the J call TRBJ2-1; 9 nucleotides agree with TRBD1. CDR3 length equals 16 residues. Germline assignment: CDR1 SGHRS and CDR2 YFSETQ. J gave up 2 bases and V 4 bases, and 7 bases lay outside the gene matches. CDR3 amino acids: CASSLRGTGTYNEQFF. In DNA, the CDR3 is TGCGCCAGCAGCCTCCGGGGGACAGGGACCTACAATGAGCAGTTCTTC.

Here the CDR3 reads CASSHPERGPYEQYF. The CDR3 DNA follows: TGTGCCAGCAGCCACCCAGAACGCGGCCCCTACGAGCAGTACTTC. This chain joins TRBV5-4 and TRBJ2-7; D is unresolved. The CDR3 loop spans 15 amino acids. V shed 4 bases and J shed 2 bases, with 16 bases lying between them. CDR1 and CDR2 from the germline V gene are SGHNT and YYREEE (reference sequence).

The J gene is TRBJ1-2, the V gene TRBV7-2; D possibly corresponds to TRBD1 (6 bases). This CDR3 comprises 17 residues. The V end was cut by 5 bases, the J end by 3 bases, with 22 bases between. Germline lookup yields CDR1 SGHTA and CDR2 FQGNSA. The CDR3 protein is CASSPWDRGAPDYGYTF. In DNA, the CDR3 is TGTGCCAGCAGCCCCTGGGATCGGGGGGCACCGGACTATGGCTACACCTTC.

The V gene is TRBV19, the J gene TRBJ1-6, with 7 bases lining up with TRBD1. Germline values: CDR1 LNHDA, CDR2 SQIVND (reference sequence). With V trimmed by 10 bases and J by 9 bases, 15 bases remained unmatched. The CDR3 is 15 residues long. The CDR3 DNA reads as TGTGCCACTTCTGGAGGGGGCGCTTATCGTTCACCCCTCCACTTT. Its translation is CATSGGGAYRSPLHF.

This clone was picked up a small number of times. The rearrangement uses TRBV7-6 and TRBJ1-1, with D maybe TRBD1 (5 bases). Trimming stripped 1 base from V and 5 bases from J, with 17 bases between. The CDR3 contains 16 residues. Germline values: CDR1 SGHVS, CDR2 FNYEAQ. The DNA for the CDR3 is TGTGCCAGCAGCTTAGGGCCCGGCGGGGGGATGACTGAAGCTTTCTTT. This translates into CASSLGPGGGMTEAFF.

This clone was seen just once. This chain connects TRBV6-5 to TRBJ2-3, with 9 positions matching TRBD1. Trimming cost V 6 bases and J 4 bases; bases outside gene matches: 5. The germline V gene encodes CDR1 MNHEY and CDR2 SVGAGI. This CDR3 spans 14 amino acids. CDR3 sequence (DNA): TGTGCCAGCAGCCGAAACAGGGGGCCAGATACGCAGTATTTT. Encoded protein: CASSRNRGPDTQYF.

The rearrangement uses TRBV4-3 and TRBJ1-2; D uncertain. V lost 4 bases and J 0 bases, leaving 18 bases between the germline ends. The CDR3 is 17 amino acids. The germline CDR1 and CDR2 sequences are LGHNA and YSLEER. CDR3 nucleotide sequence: TGCGCCAGCAGCCTCAACTCCTACGGTGGAGCTAACTATGGCTACACCTTC. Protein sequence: CASSLNSYGGANYGYTF.